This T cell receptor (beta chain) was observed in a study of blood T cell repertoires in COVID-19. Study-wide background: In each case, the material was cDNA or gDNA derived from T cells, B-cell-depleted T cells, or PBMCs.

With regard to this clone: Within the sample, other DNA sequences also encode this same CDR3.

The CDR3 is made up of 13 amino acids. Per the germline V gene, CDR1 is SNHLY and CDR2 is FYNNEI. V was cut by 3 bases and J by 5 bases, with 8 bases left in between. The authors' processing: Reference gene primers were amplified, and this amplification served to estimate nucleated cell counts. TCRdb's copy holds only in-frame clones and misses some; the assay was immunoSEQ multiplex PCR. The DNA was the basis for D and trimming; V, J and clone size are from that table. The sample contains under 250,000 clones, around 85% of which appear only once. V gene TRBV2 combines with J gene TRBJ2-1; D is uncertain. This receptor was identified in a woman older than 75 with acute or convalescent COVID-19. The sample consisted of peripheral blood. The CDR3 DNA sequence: TGTGCCAGCAGTGAGAATAGCAACAATGAGCAGTTCTTC. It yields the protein CASSENSNNEQFF. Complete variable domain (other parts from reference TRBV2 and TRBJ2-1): EPEVTQTPSHQVTQMGQEVILRCVPISNHLYFYWYRQILGQKVEFLVSFYNNEISEKSEIFDDQFSVERPDGSNFTLKIRSTKLEDSAMYFCASSENSNNEQFFGPGTRLTVL.